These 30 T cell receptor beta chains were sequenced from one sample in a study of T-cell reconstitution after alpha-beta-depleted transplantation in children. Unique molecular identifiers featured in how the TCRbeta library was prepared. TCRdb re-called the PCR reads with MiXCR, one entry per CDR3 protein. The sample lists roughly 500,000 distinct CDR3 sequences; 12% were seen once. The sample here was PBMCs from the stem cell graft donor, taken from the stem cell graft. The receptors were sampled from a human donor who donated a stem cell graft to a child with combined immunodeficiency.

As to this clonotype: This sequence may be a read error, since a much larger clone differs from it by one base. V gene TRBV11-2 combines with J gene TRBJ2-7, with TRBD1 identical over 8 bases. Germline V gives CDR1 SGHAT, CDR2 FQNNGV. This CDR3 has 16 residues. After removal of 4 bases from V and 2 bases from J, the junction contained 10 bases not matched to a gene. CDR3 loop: CASSYAEDRAPYEQYF. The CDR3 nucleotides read TGTGCCAGCAGCTACGCGGAGGACAGGGCTCCCTACGAGCAGTACTTC.

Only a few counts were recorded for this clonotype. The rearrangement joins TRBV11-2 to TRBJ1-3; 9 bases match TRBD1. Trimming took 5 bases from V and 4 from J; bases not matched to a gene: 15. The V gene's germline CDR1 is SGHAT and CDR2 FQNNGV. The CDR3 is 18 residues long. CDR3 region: CASSAQSGTGMSGNTIYF. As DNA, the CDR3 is TGTGCCAGCAGCGCCCAGTCCGGGACAGGGATGTCGGGAAACACCATATATTTT.

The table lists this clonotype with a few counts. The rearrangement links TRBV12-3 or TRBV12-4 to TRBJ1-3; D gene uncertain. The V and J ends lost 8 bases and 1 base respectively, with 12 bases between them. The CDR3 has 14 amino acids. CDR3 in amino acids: CASRFTGSGNTIYF. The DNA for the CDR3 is TGTGCCAGCCGATTTACCGGATCTGGAAACACCATATATTTT.

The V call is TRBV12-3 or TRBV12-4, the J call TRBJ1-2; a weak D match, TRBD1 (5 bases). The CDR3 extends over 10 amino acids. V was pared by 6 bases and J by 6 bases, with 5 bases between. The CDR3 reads CASRGDGYTF. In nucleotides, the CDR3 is TGTGCCAGCAGGGGGGATGGCTACACCTTC.

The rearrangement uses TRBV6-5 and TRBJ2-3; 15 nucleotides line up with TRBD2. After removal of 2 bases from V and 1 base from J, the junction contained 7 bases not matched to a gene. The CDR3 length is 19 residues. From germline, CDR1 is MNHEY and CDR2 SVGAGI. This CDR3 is CASSYGLAGGIYGTDTQYF. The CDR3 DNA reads TGTGCCAGCAGTTACGGACTAGCGGGAGGGATTTACGGCACAGATACGCAGTATTTT.

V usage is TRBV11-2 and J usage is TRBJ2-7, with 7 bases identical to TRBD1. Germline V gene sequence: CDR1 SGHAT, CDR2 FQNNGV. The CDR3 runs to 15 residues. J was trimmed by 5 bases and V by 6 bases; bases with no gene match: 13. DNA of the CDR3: TGTGCCAGCAGGCGATCGACAGGGTTATCGGACGAGCAGTACTTC. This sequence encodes CASRRSTGLSDEQYF.

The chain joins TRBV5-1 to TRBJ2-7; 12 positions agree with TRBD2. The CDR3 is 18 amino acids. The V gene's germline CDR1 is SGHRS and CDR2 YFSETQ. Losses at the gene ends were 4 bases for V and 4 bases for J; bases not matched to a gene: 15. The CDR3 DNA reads TGCGCCAGCAGCCCTCTAGCGGGGGGGCCGGTATTAATTTACGAGCAGTACTTC. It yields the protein CASSPLAGGPVLIYEQYF.

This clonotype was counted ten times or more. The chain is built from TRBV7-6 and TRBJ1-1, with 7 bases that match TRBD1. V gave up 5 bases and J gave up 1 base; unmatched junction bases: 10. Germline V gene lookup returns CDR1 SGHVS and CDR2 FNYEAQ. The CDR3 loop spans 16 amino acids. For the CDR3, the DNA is TGTGCCAGCAGCATGTGGTCCAGACAGGGGAACACTGAAGCTTTCTTT. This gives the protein CASSMWSRQGNTEAFF.

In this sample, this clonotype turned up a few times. The CDR3 DNA reads as TGTGCCAGCAGCCCCCAGGGGACCTTTGGGGTGAAGCAGTACTTC. It is translated as CASSPQGTFGVKQYF. The chain recombines TRBV3-1 with TRBJ2-7; possible D gene TRBD1, 6 bases. This CDR3 region has 15 residues. The V gene lost 4 bases and the J gene lost 8 bases, with 21 bases spanning the gap. The germline V gene encodes CDR1 LGHDT and CDR2 YNNKEL (reference sequence).

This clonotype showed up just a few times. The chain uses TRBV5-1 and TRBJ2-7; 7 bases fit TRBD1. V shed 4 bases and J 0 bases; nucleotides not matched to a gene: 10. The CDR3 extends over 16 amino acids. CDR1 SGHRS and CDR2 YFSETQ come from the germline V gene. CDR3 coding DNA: TGCGCCAGCAGCGCCGCTTGGGACAGCCGCTCCTACGAGCAGTACTTC. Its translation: CASSAAWDSRSYEQYF.

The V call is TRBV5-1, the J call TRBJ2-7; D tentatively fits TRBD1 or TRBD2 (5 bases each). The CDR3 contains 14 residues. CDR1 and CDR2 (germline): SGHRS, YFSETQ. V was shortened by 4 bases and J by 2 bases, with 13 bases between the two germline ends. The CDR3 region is CASSRDGTTYEQYF. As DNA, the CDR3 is TGCGCCAGCAGCCGGGACGGCACCACCTACGAGCAGTACTTC. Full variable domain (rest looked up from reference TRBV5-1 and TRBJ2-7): KAGVTQTPRYLIKTRGQQVTLSCSPISGHRSVSWYQQTPGQGLQFLFEYFSETQRNKGNFPGRFSGRQFSNSRSEMNVSTLELGDSALYLCASSRDGTTYEQYFGPGTRLTVT.

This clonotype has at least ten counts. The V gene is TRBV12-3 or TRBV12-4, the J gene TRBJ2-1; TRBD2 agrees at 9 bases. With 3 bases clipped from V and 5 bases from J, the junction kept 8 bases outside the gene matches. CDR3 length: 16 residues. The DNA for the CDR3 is TGTGCCAGCAGTTTTTGGCGTCTAGCGGGGAACAATGAGCAGTTCTTC. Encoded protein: CASSFWRLAGNNEQFF.

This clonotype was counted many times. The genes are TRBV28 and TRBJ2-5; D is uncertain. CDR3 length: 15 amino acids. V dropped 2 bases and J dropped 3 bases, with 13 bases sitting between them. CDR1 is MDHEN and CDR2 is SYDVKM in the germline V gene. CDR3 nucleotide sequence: TGTGCCAGCAGTTTACAAATAGGAGCTAAAGAGACCCAGTACTTC. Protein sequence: CASSLQIGAKETQYF. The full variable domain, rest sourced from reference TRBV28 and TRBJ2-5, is DVKVTQSSRYLVKRTGEKVFLECVQDMDHENMFWYRQDPGLGLRLIYFSYDVKMKEKGDIPEGYSVSREKKERFSLILESASTNQTSMYLCASSLQIGAKETQYFGPGTRLLVL.

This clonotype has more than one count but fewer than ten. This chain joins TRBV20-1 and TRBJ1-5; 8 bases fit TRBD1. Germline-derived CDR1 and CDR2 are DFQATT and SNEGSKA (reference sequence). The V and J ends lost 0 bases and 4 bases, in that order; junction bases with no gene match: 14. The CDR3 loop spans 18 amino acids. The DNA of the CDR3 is TGCAGTGCTAGAGAGGAAACAGGGGGACCAGCTCGAAATCAGCCCCAGCATTTT. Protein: CSAREETGGPARNQPQHF.

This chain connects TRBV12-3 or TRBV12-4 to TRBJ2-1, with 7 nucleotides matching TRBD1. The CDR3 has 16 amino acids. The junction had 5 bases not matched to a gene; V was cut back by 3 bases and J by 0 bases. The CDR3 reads CASSFGRGSSYNEQFF. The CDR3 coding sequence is TGTGCCAGCAGTTTTGGCAGGGGGAGCTCCTACAATGAGCAGTTCTTC.

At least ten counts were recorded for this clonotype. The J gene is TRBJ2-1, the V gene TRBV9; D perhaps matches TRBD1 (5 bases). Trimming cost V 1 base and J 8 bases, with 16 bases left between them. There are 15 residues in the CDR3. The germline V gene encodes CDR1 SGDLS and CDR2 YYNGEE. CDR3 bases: TGTGCCAGCAGCGTAACCGGACAAGGTTGGGATGAGCAGTTCTTC. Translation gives CASSVTGQGWDEQFF.

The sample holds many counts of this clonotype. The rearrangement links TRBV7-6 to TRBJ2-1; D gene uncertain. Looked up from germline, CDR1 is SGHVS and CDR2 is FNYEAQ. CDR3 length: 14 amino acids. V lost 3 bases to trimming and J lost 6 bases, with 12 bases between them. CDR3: CASSLRSWGNEQFF. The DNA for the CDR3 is TGTGCCAGCAGCTTGAGGTCATGGGGCAATGAGCAGTTCTTC.

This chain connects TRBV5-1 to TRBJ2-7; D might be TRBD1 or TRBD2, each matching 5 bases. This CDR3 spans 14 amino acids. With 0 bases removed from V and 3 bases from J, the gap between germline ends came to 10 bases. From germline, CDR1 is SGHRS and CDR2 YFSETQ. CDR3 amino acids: CASSLEGSYYEQYF. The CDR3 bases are TGCGCCAGCAGCTTGGAGGGGAGTTACTACGAGCAGTACTTC.

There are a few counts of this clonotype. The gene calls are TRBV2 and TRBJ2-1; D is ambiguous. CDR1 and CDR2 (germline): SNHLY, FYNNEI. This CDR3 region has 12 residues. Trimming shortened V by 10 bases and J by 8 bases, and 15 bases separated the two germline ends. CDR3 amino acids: CATIAWNDEQFF. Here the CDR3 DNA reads TGTGCCACCATAGCCTGGAACGATGAGCAGTTCTTC.

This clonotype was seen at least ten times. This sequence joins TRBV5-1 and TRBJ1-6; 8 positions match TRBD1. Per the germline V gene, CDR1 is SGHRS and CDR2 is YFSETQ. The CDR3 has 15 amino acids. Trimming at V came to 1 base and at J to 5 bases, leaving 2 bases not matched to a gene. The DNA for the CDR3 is TGCGCCAGCAGCTTGATGACAGGGGATAATTCACCCCTCCACTTT. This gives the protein CASSLMTGDNSPLHF.

The CDR3 DNA sequence: TGTGCCAGCAGCTTAGCGATCGGGGTAGCGGGAGTCCAGTACTTC. Translation: CASSLAIGVAGVQYF. V is TRBV7-7 and J is TRBJ2-5; TRBD2 matches 9 bases. Germline V lookup: CDR1 SSHAT, CDR2 FNYEAQ (reference sequence). V lost 0 bases, J lost 10 bases, and 9 bases stayed unmatched. The CDR3 runs to 15 residues.

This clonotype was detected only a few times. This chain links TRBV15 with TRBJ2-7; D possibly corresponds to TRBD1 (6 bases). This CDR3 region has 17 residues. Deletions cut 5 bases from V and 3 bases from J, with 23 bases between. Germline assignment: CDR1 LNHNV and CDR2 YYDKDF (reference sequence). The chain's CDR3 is CATSLSTGSTRFYEQYF. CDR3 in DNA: TGTGCCACCAGCCTCTCCACAGGGTCAACGAGGTTCTACGAGCAGTACTTC.

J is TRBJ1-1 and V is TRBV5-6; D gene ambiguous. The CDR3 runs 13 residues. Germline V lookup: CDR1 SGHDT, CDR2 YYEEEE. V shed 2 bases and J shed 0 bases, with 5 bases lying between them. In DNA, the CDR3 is TGTGCCAGCAGCTTTAATGTGAACACTGAAGCTTTCTTT. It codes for CASSFNVNTEAFF.

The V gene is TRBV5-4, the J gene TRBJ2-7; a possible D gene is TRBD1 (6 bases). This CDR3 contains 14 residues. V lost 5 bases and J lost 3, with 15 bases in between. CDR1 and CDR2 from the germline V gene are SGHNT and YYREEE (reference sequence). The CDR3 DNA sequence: TGTGCCAGCAGGCGGCTTGGACAGAACTACGAGCAGTACTTC. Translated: CASRRLGQNYEQYF.

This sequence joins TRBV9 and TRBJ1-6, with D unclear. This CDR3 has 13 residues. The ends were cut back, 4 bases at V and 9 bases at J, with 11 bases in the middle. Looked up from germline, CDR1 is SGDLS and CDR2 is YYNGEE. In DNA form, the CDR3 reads TGTGCCAGCAGCCAGGAATGGGGTTCACCCCTCCACTTT. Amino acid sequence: CASSQEWGSPLHF. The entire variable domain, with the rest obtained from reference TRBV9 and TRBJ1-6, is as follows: DSGVTQTPKHLITATGQRVTLRCSPRSGDLSVYWYQQSLDQGLQFLIQYYNGEERAKGNILERFSAQQFPDLHSELNLSSLELGDSALYFCASSQEWGSPLHFGNGTRLTVT.

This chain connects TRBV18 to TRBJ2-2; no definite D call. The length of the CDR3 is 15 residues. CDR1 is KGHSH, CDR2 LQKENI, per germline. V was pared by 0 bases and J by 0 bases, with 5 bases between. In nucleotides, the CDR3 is TGTGCCAGCTCACCACCTTCACCGAACACCGGGGAGCTGTTTTTT. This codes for CASSPPSPNTGELFF.

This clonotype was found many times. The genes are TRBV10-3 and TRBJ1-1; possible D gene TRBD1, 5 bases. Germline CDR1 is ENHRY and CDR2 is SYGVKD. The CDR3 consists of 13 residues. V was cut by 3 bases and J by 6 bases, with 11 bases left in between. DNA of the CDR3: TGTGCCATCAGTGACAGGGTTGAGGCTGAAGCTTTCTTT. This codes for CAISDRVEAEAFF.

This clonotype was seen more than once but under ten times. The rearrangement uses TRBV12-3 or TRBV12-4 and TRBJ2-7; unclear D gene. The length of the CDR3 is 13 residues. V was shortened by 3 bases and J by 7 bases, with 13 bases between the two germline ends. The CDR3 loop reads CASSFWPSGEQYF. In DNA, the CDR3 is TGTGCCAGCAGTTTTTGGCCCTCGGGTGAGCAGTACTTC.

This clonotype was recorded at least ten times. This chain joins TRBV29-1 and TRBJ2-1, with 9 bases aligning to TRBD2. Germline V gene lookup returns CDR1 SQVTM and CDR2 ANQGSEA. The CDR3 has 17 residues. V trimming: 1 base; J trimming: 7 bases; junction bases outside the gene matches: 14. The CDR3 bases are TGCAGCGTTGAAGTATACTCGCGCGGGAGGGCCGGGAATGAGCAGTTCTTC. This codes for CSVEVYSRGRAGNEQFF.

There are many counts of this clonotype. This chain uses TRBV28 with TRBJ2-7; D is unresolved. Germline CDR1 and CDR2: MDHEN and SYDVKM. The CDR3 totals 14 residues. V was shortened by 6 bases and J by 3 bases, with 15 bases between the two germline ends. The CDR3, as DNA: TGTGCCAGCAGGTACAGCCAGGTGGGCTACGAGCAGTACTTC. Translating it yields CASRYSQVGYEQYF.